A single sample gave rise to the 6 T cell receptor beta chains below, sequenced in a study of cytomegalovirus exposure and HLA in healthy donors. Both 60 Vbeta primers and 13 Jbeta primers went into the PCR. TCRdb's table, derived via immunoSEQ multiplex PCR, lists solely in-frame clones and lacks some. This sample has about 140,000 clones, with around 73% found just once. The sample comprised PBMCs. The receptors derive from a female donor in good health and CMV-seronegative.

The chain employs TRBV12-5 and TRBJ1-2; D may be TRBD1 (6 bases). Germline values: CDR1 LGHNT, CDR2 FRNRAP. Trimming removed 4 bases at V and 2 bases at J, with 20 bases between. The CDR3 runs to 17 residues. The CDR3 coding sequence is TGTGCTAGTGGTTCCCCCCCAGGGGTAGGTTCAAACTATGGCTACACCTTC. Translating it yields CASGSPPGVGSNYGYTF.

Only one count was recorded for this clone. The chain combines TRBV27 with TRBJ1-3; D is unresolved. Germline CDR1 is MNHEY and CDR2 is SMNVEV (reference sequence). The CDR3 length is 16 residues. V was pared by 4 bases and J by 0 bases, with 13 bases between. This chain's CDR3 is CASSSWTGASGNTIYF. CDR3 DNA: TGTGCCAGCAGTTCCTGGACTGGAGCCTCTGGAAACACCATATATTTT.

V gene TRBV28 combines with J gene TRBJ2-1, with 11 nucleotides matching TRBD2. V lost 6 bases, J lost 4 bases, and 8 bases stayed unmatched. Per germline, CDR1 MDHEN and CDR2 SYDVKM. The CDR3 contains 16 residues. CDR3 protein: CASRTGASGRYNEQFF. CDR3 nucleotides: TGTGCCAGCAGGACCGGGGCTAGCGGGAGGTACAATGAGCAGTTCTTC.

This chain connects TRBV5-4 to TRBJ1-3; D is possibly TRBD1 (6 bases). The germline V gene has CDR1 SGHNT and CDR2 YYREEE (reference sequence). This CDR3 spans 15 amino acids. Trimming took 4 bases from V and 2 from J, leaving 13 bases between them. The CDR3 region is CASSNDPGAGNTIYF. The CDR3 nucleotides read TGTGCCAGCAGCAACGACCCAGGGGCTGGAAACACCATATATTTT.

The chain uses TRBV13 and TRBJ2-3, with 9 positions matching TRBD2. This CDR3 region has 17 residues. Germline CDR1 is PRHDT and CDR2 is FYEKMQ (reference sequence). Losses at the gene ends were 3 bases for V and 2 bases for J; bases not matched to a gene: 9. DNA of the CDR3: TGTGCCAGCAGCTTGCGTATAGCGGGAGCAGACACAGATACGCAGTATTTT. Translating gives CASSLRIAGADTDTQYF. Full variable domain (missing parts from reference TRBV13 and TRBJ2-3): AAGVIQSPRHLIKEKRETATLKCYPIPRHDTVYWYQQGPGQDPQFLISFYEKMQSDKGSIPDRFSAQQFSDYHSELNMSSLELGDSALYFCASSLRIAGADTDTQYFGPGTRLTVL.

The J gene is TRBJ2-2, the V gene TRBV19; D not resolved. Trimming shortened V by 8 bases and J by 6 bases, and 19 bases separated the two germline ends. There are 15 residues in the CDR3. Germline CDR1 is LNHDA and CDR2 is SQIVND (reference sequence). CDR3 bases: TGTGCCAGTGGGCTGGTCTGGTCCCTTTCCGGGGAGCTGTTTTTT. This sequence encodes CASGLVWSLSGELFF.